The 21 T cell receptor beta chains listed next were all sequenced from one sample in a study of T cell repertoires in cytomegalovirus infection. TCRdb redid the calling of the reads with MiXCR, one entry per CDR3 protein. The sample records some 680,000 distinct CDR3 sequences, 35% being singletons. The specimen was PBMCs. The receptors here all came from a human donor in good health (CMV status not recorded). Some clones in this sample may be carry-over from other donors' samples.

This chain joins TRBV6-1 and TRBJ2-1; 10 nucleotides line up with TRBD1. V was pared by 7 bases and J by 15 bases, with 18 bases of the junction left unmatched. The CDR3 loop spans 15 amino acids. Germline assignment: CDR1 MNHNS and CDR2 SASEGT. CDR3 nucleotides: TGTGCCAGCACACCTGACCGGGACAGGGGACCAGGGCGGTTCTTC. Translation: CASTPDRDRGPGRFF.

CDR3 sequence: CASIAGRYGYTF. CDR3 nucleotides: TGTGCCAGCATCGCAGGACGCTATGGCTACACCTTC. The genes are TRBV6-6 and TRBJ1-2, with D unclear. Germline lookup yields CDR1 MNHNY and CDR2 SVGAGI (reference sequence). V was shortened by 7 bases and J by 4 bases, with 10 bases between the two germline ends. CDR3 length: 12 residues.

This clonotype was picked up many times. The chain is built from TRBV7-2 and TRBJ2-7; 9 nucleotides agree with TRBD2. CDR1 SGHTA and CDR2 FQGNSA come from the germline V gene. V trimming: 5 bases; J trimming: 0 bases; junction bases outside the gene matches: 2. CDR3 size: 14 residues. The CDR3 spells CASSNSGGSYEQYF. The CDR3 DNA reads as TGTGCCAGCAGCAATAGCGGGGGCTCCTACGAGCAGTACTTC.

This clonotype was counted between two and nine times. The rearrangement links TRBV28 to TRBJ2-2; D perhaps matches TRBD2 (5 bases). Trimming took 8 bases from V and 4 from J, leaving 8 bases between them. CDR3 length: 12 residues. Germline V gene data show CDR1 as MDHEN and CDR2 as SYDVKM. Here the CDR3 DNA reads TGTGCCAGCGTAGGGAGCACCGGGGAGCTGTTTTTT. Translated, it gives CASVGSTGELFF.

The CDR3 region has the DNA TGTGCCAGCAGTTTAGGTCCGGGGACAACCAATTCACCCCTCCACTTT. The encoded protein is CASSLGPGTTNSPLHF. This chain uses TRBV12-3 or TRBV12-4 with TRBJ1-6; tentatively, D is TRBD1 (6 bases). The CDR3 sequence is 16 residues long. V gave up 1 base and J gave up 7 bases, with 14 bases separating them.

This clonotype came up a few times. This chain connects TRBV18 to TRBJ1-1; no firm D call. V shed 1 base and J shed 0 bases, with 9 bases lying between them. Germline-derived CDR1 and CDR2 are KGHSH and LQKENI. The CDR3 consists of 15 residues. The CDR3 spells CASSPLKAVNTEAFF. DNA of the CDR3: TGTGCCAGCTCACCACTCAAGGCCGTGAACACTGAAGCTTTCTTT.

Many counts were recorded for this clonotype. V gene TRBV7-8 combines with J gene TRBJ2-1, with D uncertain. With 5 bases removed from V and 6 bases from J, the gap between germline ends came to 20 bases. This CDR3 has 16 residues. Germline CDR1 and CDR2: SGHVS and FQNEAQ. For the CDR3, the DNA is TGTGCCAGCAGCCCGATTAGGATCCGGTTGGGCAATGAGCAGTTCTTC. Protein: CASSPIRIRLGNEQFF.

This clonotype came up a few times. This chain links TRBV28 with TRBJ2-7, with 7 bases that match TRBD2. The CDR3 loop spans 16 amino acids. Germline trimming cut 5 bases from V and 3 bases from J; bases unmatched to any gene: 13. CDR1 MDHEN and CDR2 SYDVKM come from the germline V gene. The CDR3 sequence is CASSPGGAGSYYEQYF. As DNA, the CDR3 is TGTGCCAGCAGTCCGGGGGGAGCGGGAAGTTACTACGAGCAGTACTTC.

This chain uses TRBV14 with TRBJ1-1, with D hard to call. Trimming stripped 3 bases from V and 1 base from J, with 9 bases between. CDR1 and CDR2 (germline): SGHDN, FVKESK. The CDR3 has 14 residues. The CDR3 DNA reads as TGTGCCAGCAGCCACCGGGTGAGGAACACTGAAGCTTTCTTT. Protein: CASSHRVRNTEAFF.

CDR3 coding DNA: TGCAGTGCTCGTCGGGGTCCCGGTCGGGACGAGCAGTACTTC. Protein sequence: CSARRGPGRDEQYF. This sequence joins TRBV20-1 and TRBJ2-7, with a possible D match to TRBD2 (5 bases). The CDR3 runs to 14 residues. Germline V gives CDR1 DFQATT, CDR2 SNEGSKA (reference sequence). Trimming stripped 5 bases from V and 5 bases from J, with 19 bases between.

The V gene is TRBV6-5, the J gene TRBJ1-3; weak D call: TRBD1 (5 bases). CDR3 length: 15 amino acids. Trimming took off 2 bases at V and 1 base at J, with 9 bases between the two ends. In germline, CDR1 is MNHEY, CDR2 SVGAGI. CDR3 residues: CASSYTGRSGNTIYF. The CDR3 DNA follows: TGTGCCAGCAGTTACACAGGACGATCTGGAAACACCATATATTTT.

The rearrangement links TRBV7-6 to TRBJ1-1; D is unresolved. The CDR3 extends over 14 amino acids. The germline gives CDR1 SGHVS, CDR2 FNYEAQ. V gave up 4 bases and J gave up 6 bases, with 15 bases separating them. This CDR3 reads CASSSPFKNAEAFF. The CDR3 DNA sequence: TGTGCCAGCAGCTCCCCATTTAAAAACGCTGAAGCTTTCTTT. The variable domain in full, completed from reference TRBV7-6 and TRBJ1-1, reads GAGVSQSPRYKVTKRGQDVALRCDPISGHVSLYWYRQALGQGPEFLTYFNYEAQQDKSGLPNDRFSAERPEGSISTLTIQRTEQRDSAMYRCASSSPFKNAEAFFGQGTRLTVV.

This clonotype came up many times. The chain is built from TRBV7-2 and TRBJ1-6; D not resolved. Germline V lookup: CDR1 SGHTA, CDR2 FQGNSA. V lost 5 bases and J lost 5, with 10 bases in between. The CDR3 runs 14 residues. The chain's CDR3 is CASSLTRDNSPLHF. CDR3 sequence (DNA): TGTGCCAGCAGCCTAACAAGGGATAATTCACCCCTCCACTTT. Complete variable domain (other parts from reference TRBV7-2 and TRBJ1-6): GAGVSQSPSNKVTEKGKDVELRCDPISGHTALYWYRQSLGQGLEFLIYFQGNSAPDKSGLPSDRFSAERTGGSVSTLTIQRTQQEDSAVYLCASSLTRDNSPLHFGNGTRLTVT.

There are a few counts of this clonotype. The V and J genes are TRBV28 and TRBJ1-5; D gene ambiguous. Germline V gene sequence: CDR1 MDHEN, CDR2 SYDVKM. This CDR3 is 14 amino acids long. Trimming left V 2 bases short and J 3 bases short, with 8 bases between. The CDR3 DNA sequence: TGTGCCAGCAGTTTACAGACCCCCAATCAGCCCCAGCATTTT. Protein sequence: CASSLQTPNQPQHF.

Comments on this clonotype: In this CDR3 the conserved last residue, phenylalanine or tryptophan, is missing, so a read error is likely. The rearrangement joins TRBV6-5 to TRBJ2-1; tentatively, D is TRBD2 (6 bases). This CDR3 is built from 11 residues. Trimming left V 6 bases short and J 12 bases short, with 12 bases between. Germline V lookup: CDR1 MNHEY, CDR2 SVGAGI. The CDR3 DNA sequence: TGTGCCAGCAGGGAGGGCCACGCGCAGTTCTGC. It translates to CASREGHAQFC.

This clonotype appeared a few times. This chain joins TRBV6-5 and TRBJ2-5; either TRBD1 or TRBD2 may fit D (5 bases each). The germline V gene has CDR1 MNHEY and CDR2 SVGAGI. The CDR3 has 15 amino acids. V shed 2 bases and J shed 4 bases, with 14 bases lying between them. The DNA for the CDR3 is TGTGCCAGCAGTTACCTCACGGGACCGTCAGAGACCCAGTACTTC. Protein sequence: CASSYLTGPSETQYF.

This clonotype appeared many times. V usage is TRBV11-2 and J usage is TRBJ2-7, with TRBD2 identical over 9 bases. V lost 3 bases, J lost 3 bases, and 3 bases stayed unmatched. Germline-derived CDR1 and CDR2 are SGHAT and FQNNGV. This CDR3 spans 14 amino acids. The CDR3 DNA sequence: TGTGCCAGCAGCTTTGGGCGGGGGGGCTACGAGCAGTACTTC. It yields the protein CASSFGRGGYEQYF.

This clonotype was counted at least ten times. This rearrangement joins TRBV27 to TRBJ2-1; TRBD1 agrees at 11 bases. The CDR3 length is 17 residues. The V gene's germline CDR1 is MNHEY and CDR2 SMNVEV (reference sequence). Losses at the gene ends were 2 bases for V and 1 base for J; bases not matched to a gene: 4. CDR3 loop: CASSLGDRGVSYNEQFF. CDR3 sequence (DNA): TGTGCCAGCAGTTTAGGGGACAGGGGGGTATCCTACAATGAGCAGTTCTTC.

The chain combines TRBV11-2 with TRBJ2-5; D may be TRBD1 (5 bases). The germline V gene has CDR1 SGHAT and CDR2 FQNNGV. V lost 2 bases and J 4 bases, leaving 20 bases between the germline ends. This CDR3 has 17 amino acids. In DNA, the CDR3 is TGTGCCAGCAGCTTAAACCCTTGGGCCGTTAGGGGAGAGACCCAGTACTTC. It codes for CASSLNPWAVRGETQYF.

This clonotype was seen a single time. The chain joins TRBV15 to TRBJ1-5; TRBD1 aligns across 10 bases. CDR3 length: 13 residues. Germline V gene lookup returns CDR1 LNHNV and CDR2 YYDKDF (reference sequence). V trimming: 8 bases; J trimming: 6 bases; junction bases outside the gene matches: 4. The CDR3 DNA reads TGTGCCACCGGACAGGGGGTAGTTCAGCCCCAGCATTTT. This translates into CATGQGVVQPQHF. Complete variable domain (other parts from reference TRBV15 and TRBJ1-5): DAMVIQNPRYQVTQFGKPVTLSCSQTLNHNVMYWYQQKSSQAPKLLFHYYDKDFNNEADTPDNFQSRRPNTSFCFLDIRSPGLGDTAMYLCATGQGVVQPQHFGDGTRLSIL.

The V and J genes are TRBV28 and TRBJ1-5; no firm D call. This CDR3 spans 12 amino acids. Germline CDR1 is MDHEN and CDR2 is SYDVKM. The V gene lost 6 bases and the J gene lost 7 bases, with 10 bases spanning the gap. CDR3 protein: CASRVGYQPQHF. CDR3 nucleotide sequence: TGTGCCAGCAGAGTAGGGTACCAGCCCCAGCATTTT.